Below are 19 T cell receptor beta chains sequenced from a single sample in a study of T cells in localized non-small cell lung cancer. Repertoires were generated with immunoSEQ multiplex PCR, while TCRdb's copy carries only in-frame clones and drops some. The sample includes about 20,000 clones, roughly 90% of them seen just once. This specimen was peripheral blood, taken before any cancer treatment. Every receptor here comes from a man aged 40 to 70 with stage I lung adenocarcinoma.

This clone was observed a few times. The chain has TRBV5-6 and TRBJ1-6; D not resolved. Germline V gene lookup returns CDR1 SGHDT and CDR2 YYEEEE. Trimming stripped 0 bases from V and 9 bases from J, with 7 bases between. The CDR3 totals 13 residues. The CDR3 nucleotides are TGTGCCAGCAGCTTGGCCGGGAGTTCACCCCTCCACTTT. This sequence encodes CASSLAGSSPLHF.

The chain has TRBV6-1 and TRBJ2-7; weak D call: TRBD2 (6 bases). The length of the CDR3 is 14 residues. With 6 bases removed from V and 2 bases from J, the gap between germline ends came to 14 bases. Germline CDR1 reads MNHNS; CDR2 reads SASEGT. The CDR3 protein is CASRGLGGTYEQYF. CDR3 DNA sequence: TGTGCCAGCAGAGGCCTCGGGGGAACCTACGAGCAGTACTTC.

This clone was observed a handful of times. The rearrangement joins TRBV6-1 to TRBJ1-1, with 7 bases aligning to TRBD1. Losses at the gene ends were 5 bases for V and 4 bases for J; bases not matched to a gene: 7. CDR3 length equals 14 residues. Germline V lookup: CDR1 MNHNS, CDR2 SASEGT. Written as DNA, the CDR3 is TGTGCCAGCAGTCCAGGGGGGGGGTTCACTGAAGCTTTCTTT. Residues: CASSPGGGFTEAFF.

V is TRBV2 and J is TRBJ2-7; D unresolved. Trimming pared 6 bases from V and 3 bases from J, leaving 9 bases between. The CDR3 is 12 amino acids. CDR1 and CDR2 from the germline V gene are SNHLY and FYNNEI. The CDR3 region has the DNA TGTGCCAGCAGAGGGCCAATCTACGAGCAGTACTTC. Translated, it gives CASRGPIYEQYF. The variable domain in full, with the rest retrieved from reference TRBV2 and TRBJ2-7, is EPEVTQTPSHQVTQMGQEVILRCVPISNHLYFYWYRQILGQKVEFLVSFYNNEISEKSEIFDDQFSVERPDGSNFTLKIRSTKLEDSAMYFCASRGPIYEQYFGPGTRLTVT.

This clone is a singleton in its sample. This rearrangement joins TRBV2 to TRBJ1-2, with D hard to call. CDR1 and CDR2 from the germline V gene are SNHLY and FYNNEI. The CDR3 contains 14 residues. Trimming removed 6 bases at V and 6 bases at J, with 17 bases between. The CDR3: CASSKDTTLDGYTF. CDR3 sequence (DNA): TGTGCCAGCAGCAAAGACACCACACTGGATGGCTACACCTTC.

The gene calls are TRBV6-1 and TRBJ1-2; D ambiguous. The germline V gene has CDR1 MNHNS and CDR2 SASEGT. The CDR3 is 13 residues long. Trimming removed 6 bases at V and 5 bases at J, with 13 bases between. The CDR3 DNA reads TGTGCCAGCAGCGCGACTACTGGATATGGCTACACCTTC. Amino acids: CASSATTGYGYTF.

The rearrangement links TRBV7-2 to TRBJ2-1, with a possible D match to TRBD2 (5 bases). The length of the CDR3 is 13 residues. The germline CDR1 and CDR2 sequences are SGHTA and FQGNSA. Trimming cost V 4 bases and J 7 bases, with 11 bases left between them. The CDR3 coding sequence is TGTGCCAGCAGCTGGGAGACGTCGAATGAGCAGTTCTTC. Protein: CASSWETSNEQFF.

J is TRBJ1-4 and V is TRBV30; 8 nucleotides line up with TRBD1. After removal of 3 bases from V and 8 bases from J, the junction contained 8 bases not matched to a gene. Germline values: CDR1 GTSNPN, CDR2 SVGIG (reference sequence). There are 14 residues in the CDR3. The CDR3 sequence: CAWRGQGALEKLFF. CDR3 DNA: TGTGCCTGGAGGGGGCAGGGGGCATTGGAAAAACTGTTTTTT.

The chain uses TRBV4-1 and TRBJ2-1, with 8 bases matching TRBD2. This CDR3 has 18 residues. V lost 1 base, J lost 4 bases, and 12 bases stayed unmatched. CDR1 and CDR2 from the germline V gene are MGHRA and YSYEKL. The CDR3 spells CASSQGGAKASGYNEQFF. The CDR3 bases are TGCGCCAGCAGCCAAGGGGGGGCGAAGGCTAGCGGGTACAATGAGCAGTTCTTC.

The chain employs TRBV5-6 and TRBJ2-2, with D possibly being TRBD1 or TRBD2 (5 bases each). This CDR3 is built from 17 residues. The V end lost 4 bases, the J end lost 4 bases, and 20 bases lay between the germline ends. Germline loops: CDR1 SGHDT, CDR2 YYEEEE. The CDR3 reads CASSLRVTGPLTGELFF. CDR3 nucleotide sequence: TGTGCCAGCAGCCTGAGAGTGACGGGACCGCTCACCGGGGAGCTGTTTTTT.

This chain uses TRBV11-2 with TRBJ2-3; D remains unclear. Germline CDR1 SGHAT, CDR2 FQNNGV. The CDR3 consists of 11 residues. Trimming pared 4 bases from V and 6 bases from J, leaving 5 bases between. The CDR3 bases are TGTGCCAGCAGCTCCCCGGATACGCAGTATTTT. The encoded protein is CASSSPDTQYF.

The J gene is TRBJ2-5, the V gene TRBV23-1; D unclear. Being an ORF, TRBV23-1 has a function that is uncertain. The CDR3 runs to 14 residues. V lost 5 bases and J lost 1, with 11 bases in between. CDR3: CASSVKVGQETQYF. CDR3 DNA sequence: TGCGCCAGCAGTGTGAAGGTGGGCCAAGAGACCCAGTACTTC.

The chain has TRBV7-9 and TRBJ2-1; 8 bases map to TRBD2. The germline V gene has CDR1 SEHNR and CDR2 FQNEAQ (reference sequence). Trimming removed 2 bases from V and 9 bases from J; junction bases left unmatched: 12. The CDR3 covers 16 residues. CDR3 in DNA: TGTGCCAGCAGCTTAATACGTTACGGGGGGGCCGGTGAGCAGTTCTTC. This sequence encodes CASSLIRYGGAGEQFF.

This chain links TRBV5-1 with TRBJ1-1; 9 bases are shared with TRBD1. This CDR3 has 14 amino acids. Germline lookup yields CDR1 SGHRS and CDR2 YFSETQ. J gave up 5 bases and V 4 bases, and 6 bases lay outside the gene matches. The CDR3 DNA reads TGCGCCAGCAGCCGGACAGGGGTCGATACTGAAGCTTTCTTT. This translates into CASSRTGVDTEAFF.

The rearrangement uses TRBV28 and TRBJ2-3, with D possibly called TRBD1 or TRBD2 (6 bases each). CDR1 is MDHEN, CDR2 SYDVKM, per germline. The CDR3 has 16 amino acids. V lost 2 bases and J lost 2, with 14 bases in between. The CDR3 protein is CASSLGTGAFTDTQYF. DNA of the CDR3: TGTGCCAGCAGTTTAGGGACGGGGGCCTTCACAGATACGCAGTATTTT.

The chain recombines TRBV9 with TRBJ2-3; D is ambiguous. The germline CDR1 and CDR2 sequences are SGDLS and YYNGEE. The CDR3 covers 15 residues. V dropped 0 bases and J dropped 4 bases, with 12 bases sitting between them. This chain's CDR3 is CASSVAPVPSDTQYF. In DNA, the CDR3 is TGTGCCAGCAGCGTAGCCCCCGTACCCTCAGATACGCAGTATTTT.

This clone appeared a few times. Here the CDR3 DNA reads TGTGCCAGCAGCTTAGACCTTTTAGCCAGCTCCTACAATGAGCAGTTCTTC. Translated: CASSLDLLASSYNEQFF. The chain combines TRBV11-2 with TRBJ2-1; D unresolved. V lost 0 bases and J 0 bases, leaving 12 bases between the germline ends. Germline V lookup: CDR1 SGHAT, CDR2 FQNNGV. The CDR3 has 17 amino acids.

The chain has TRBV6-5 and TRBJ1-1; D gene unclear. Trimming removed 11 bases from V and 1 base from J, with 8 bases in between. Germline loops: CDR1 MNHEY, CDR2 SVGAGI. The CDR3 totals 11 residues. The CDR3 DNA sequence: TGTGCCTGTAAGGGGAACACTGAAGCTTTCTTT. Amino acids: CACKGNTEAFF.

With regard to this clone: The junction and the germline gene differ at one end; a read error may be behind it. The CDR3: CASSSWGGGSYDYTF. The CDR3 nucleotides read TGTGCCAGCAGCTCTTGGGGCGGGGGCAGCTATGACTACACCTTC. This sequence joins TRBV5-6 and TRBJ1-2; possible D gene TRBD1, 6 bases. The CDR3 totals 15 residues. The V gene's germline CDR1 is SGHDT and CDR2 YYEEEE.